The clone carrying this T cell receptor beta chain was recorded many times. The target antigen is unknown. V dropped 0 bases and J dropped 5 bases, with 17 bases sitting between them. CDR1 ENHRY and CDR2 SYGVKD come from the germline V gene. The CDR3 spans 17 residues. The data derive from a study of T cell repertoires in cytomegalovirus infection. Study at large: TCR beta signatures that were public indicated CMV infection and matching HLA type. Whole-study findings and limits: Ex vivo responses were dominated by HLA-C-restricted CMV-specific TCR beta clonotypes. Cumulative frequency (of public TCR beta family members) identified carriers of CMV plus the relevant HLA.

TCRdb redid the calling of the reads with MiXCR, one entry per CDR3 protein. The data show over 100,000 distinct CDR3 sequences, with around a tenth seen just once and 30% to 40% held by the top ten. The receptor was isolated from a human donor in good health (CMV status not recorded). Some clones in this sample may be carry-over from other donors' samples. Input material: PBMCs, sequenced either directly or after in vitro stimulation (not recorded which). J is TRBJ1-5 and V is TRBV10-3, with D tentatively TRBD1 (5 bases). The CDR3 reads CAISESRSRATDQPQHF. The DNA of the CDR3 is TGTGCCATCAGTGAGTCGAGGTCCAGGGCGACAGATCAGCCCCAGCATTTT.